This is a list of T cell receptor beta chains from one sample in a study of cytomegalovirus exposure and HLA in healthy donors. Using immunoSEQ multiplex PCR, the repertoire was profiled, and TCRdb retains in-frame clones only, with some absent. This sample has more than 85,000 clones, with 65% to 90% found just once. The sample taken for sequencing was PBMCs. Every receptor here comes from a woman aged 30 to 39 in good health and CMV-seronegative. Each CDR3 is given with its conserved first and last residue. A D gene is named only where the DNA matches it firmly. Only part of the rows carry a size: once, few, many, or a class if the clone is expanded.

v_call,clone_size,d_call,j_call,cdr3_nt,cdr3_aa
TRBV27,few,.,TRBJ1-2,TGTGCCAGCAGTCGCATCACCGGGGACTTGGAAGGCTACACCTTC,CASSRITGDLEGYTF
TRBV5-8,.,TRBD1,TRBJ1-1,TGTGCCAGCAGCGGACAGGGTACTGAAGCTTTCTTT,CASSGQGTEAFF
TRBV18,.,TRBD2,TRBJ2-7,TGTGCCAGCTCACCCACGGGACTAGCGGGAGGCGAGCAGTACTTC,CASSPTGLAGGEQYF
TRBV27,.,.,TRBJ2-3,TGTGCCAGCAGAGTTTTCCGGGGGTTTGGCACAGATACGCAGTATTTT,CASRVFRGFGTDTQYF
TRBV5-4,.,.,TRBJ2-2,TGTGCCAGCAGCCAACCCCGGGGTTCAAATCGAAACACCGGGGAGCTGTTTTTT,CASSQPRGSNRNTGELFF
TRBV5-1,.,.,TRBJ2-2,TGCGCCAGCAGCCCACTGGGCGGGATGAACACCGGGGAGCTGTTTTTT,CASSPLGGMNTGELFF
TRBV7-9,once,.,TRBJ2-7,TGTGCCAGCAGCTTAGTGGCAGGGGTGCGCTACGAGCAGTACTTC,CASSLVAGVRYEQYF
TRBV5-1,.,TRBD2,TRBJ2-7,TGCGCCAGCAGCTTGGGCTATGTTTCCGGGAGGTCCTCCACCTACGAGCAGTACTTC,CASSLGYVSGRSSTYEQYF
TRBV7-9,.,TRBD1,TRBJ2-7,TGTGCCAGCAGCTCACAGGGGGCGGGCGAGCAGTACTTC,CASSSQGAGEQYF
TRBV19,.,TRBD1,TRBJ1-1,TGTGCCAGTAGGGACAGGGGCAAAAACACTGAAGCTTTCTTT,CASRDRGKNTEAFF
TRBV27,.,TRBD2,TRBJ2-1,TGTGCCAGCAGTTTGGGCCCGACTAGCGGGAGGTTTTACAATGAGCAGTTCTTC,CASSLGPTSGRFYNEQFF
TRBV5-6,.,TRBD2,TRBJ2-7,TGTGCCAGCAGCCCGAGGAGCGGGAGGAGATACGAGCAGTACTTC,CASSPRSGRRYEQYF
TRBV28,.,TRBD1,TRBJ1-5,TGTGCCAGCAGCCAAGGACAGGGGGCCATGACGGGGCTGCCCCAGCATTTT,CASSQGQGAMTGLPQHF
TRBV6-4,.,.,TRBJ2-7,TGTGCCAGCAGTGAGGGGCCCTCCAGGGAGCAGTACTTC,CASSEGPSREQYF
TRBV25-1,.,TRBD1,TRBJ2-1,TGTGCCAGCAGTGAACCCGGGACAGGGGCGAGGAATGAGCAGTTCTTC,CASSEPGTGARNEQFF